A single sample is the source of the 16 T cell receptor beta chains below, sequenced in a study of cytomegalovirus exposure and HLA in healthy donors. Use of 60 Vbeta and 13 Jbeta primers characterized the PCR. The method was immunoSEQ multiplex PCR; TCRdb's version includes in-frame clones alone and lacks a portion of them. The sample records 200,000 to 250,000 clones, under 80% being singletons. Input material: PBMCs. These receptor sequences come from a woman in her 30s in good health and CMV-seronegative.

DNA of the CDR3: TGTGCCACCCGGGACAGCTCCTACGAGCAGTACTTC. Its translation: CATRDSSYEQYF. The gene calls are TRBV10-3 and TRBJ2-7, with 7 bases that match TRBD1. Germline CDR1 and CDR2: ENHRY and SYGVKD. The CDR3 covers 12 residues. V lost 10 bases, J lost 0 bases, and 3 bases stayed unmatched.

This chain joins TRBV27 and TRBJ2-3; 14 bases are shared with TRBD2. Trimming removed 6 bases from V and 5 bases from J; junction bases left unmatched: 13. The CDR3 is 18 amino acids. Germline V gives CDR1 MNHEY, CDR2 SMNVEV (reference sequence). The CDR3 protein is CASSSGTSGRGRVDTQYF. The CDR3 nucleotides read TGTGCCAGCAGCTCCGGGACTAGCGGGAGAGGGAGGGTAGATACGCAGTATTTT.

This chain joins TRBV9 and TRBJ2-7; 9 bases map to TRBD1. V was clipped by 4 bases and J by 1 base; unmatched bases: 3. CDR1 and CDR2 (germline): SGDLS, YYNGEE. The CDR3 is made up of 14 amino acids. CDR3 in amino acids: CASSLGTGSYEQYF. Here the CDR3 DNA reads TGTGCCAGCAGCCTTGGGACAGGGTCCTACGAGCAGTACTTC.

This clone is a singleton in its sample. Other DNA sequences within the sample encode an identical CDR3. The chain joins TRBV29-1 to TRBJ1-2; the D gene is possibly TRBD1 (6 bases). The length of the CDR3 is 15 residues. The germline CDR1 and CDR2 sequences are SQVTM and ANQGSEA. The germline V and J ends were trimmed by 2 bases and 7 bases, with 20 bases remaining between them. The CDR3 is CSVEPLTGGRGGYTF. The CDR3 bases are TGCAGCGTTGAACCATTAACCGGGGGGCGAGGTGGCTACACCTTC.

CDR3 bases: TGTGCCAGCAGCTTAGCTTTCAGCGGGACAAGCACAGATACGCAGTATTTT. This encodes CASSLAFSGTSTDTQYF. V usage is TRBV7-9 and J usage is TRBJ2-3; possibly TRBD2 for D (7 bases). This CDR3 comprises 17 residues. V was clipped by 0 bases and J by 0 bases, with 13 bases between them. CDR1 and CDR2 (germline): SEHNR, FQNEAQ (reference sequence).

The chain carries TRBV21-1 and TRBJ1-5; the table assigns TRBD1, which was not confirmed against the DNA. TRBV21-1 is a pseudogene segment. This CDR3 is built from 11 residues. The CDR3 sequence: CASRKGFAVHF. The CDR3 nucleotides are TGTGCCAGCAGGAAGGGGTTCGCGGTGCATTTT.

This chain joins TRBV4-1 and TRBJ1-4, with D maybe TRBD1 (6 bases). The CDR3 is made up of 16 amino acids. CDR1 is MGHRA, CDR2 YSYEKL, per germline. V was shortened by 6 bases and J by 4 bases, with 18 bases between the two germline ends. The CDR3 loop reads CASSSRRQDSNEKLFF. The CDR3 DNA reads TGCGCCAGCAGTTCGCGCCGACAGGACAGTAATGAAAAACTGTTTTTT.

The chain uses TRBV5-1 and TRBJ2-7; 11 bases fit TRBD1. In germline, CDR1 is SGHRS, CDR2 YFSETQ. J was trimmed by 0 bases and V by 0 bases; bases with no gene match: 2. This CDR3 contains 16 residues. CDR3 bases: TGCGCCAGCAGCTTGGCTGGACAGGGGGCCTCCTACGAGCAGTACTTC. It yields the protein CASSLAGQGASYEQYF. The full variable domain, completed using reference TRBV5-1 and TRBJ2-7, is KAGVTQTPRYLIKTRGQQVTLSCSPISGHRSVSWYQQTPGQGLQFLFEYFSETQRNKGNFPGRFSGRQFSNSRSEMNVSTLELGDSALYLCASSLAGQGASYEQYFGPGTRLTVT.

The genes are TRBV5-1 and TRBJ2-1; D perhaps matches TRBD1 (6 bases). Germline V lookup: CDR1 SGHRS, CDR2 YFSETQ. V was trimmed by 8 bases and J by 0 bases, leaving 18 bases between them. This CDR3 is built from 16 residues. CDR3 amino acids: CASTKGVDSSYNEQFF. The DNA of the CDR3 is TGCGCCAGTACCAAGGGCGTGGACAGCTCCTACAATGAGCAGTTCTTC.

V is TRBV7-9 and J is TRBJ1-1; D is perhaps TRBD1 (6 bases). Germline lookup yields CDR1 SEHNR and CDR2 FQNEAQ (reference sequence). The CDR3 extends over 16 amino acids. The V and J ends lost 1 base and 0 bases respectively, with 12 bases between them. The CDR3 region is CASSLGIQGVNTEAFF. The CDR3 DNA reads TGTGCCAGCAGCTTAGGGATACAGGGCGTGAACACTGAAGCTTTCTTT.

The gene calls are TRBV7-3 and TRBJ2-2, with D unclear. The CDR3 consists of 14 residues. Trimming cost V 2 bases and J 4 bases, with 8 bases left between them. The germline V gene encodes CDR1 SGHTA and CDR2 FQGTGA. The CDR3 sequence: CASSLVQFTGELFF. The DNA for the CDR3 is TGTGCCAGCAGCTTAGTTCAGTTCACCGGGGAGCTGTTTTTT.

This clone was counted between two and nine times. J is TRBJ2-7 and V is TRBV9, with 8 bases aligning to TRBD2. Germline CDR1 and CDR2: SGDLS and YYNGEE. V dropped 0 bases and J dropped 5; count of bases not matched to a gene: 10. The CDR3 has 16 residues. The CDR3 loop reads CASSVDPGTRDDEQYF. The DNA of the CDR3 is TGTGCCAGCAGCGTAGACCCCGGGACTAGGGACGACGAGCAGTACTTC.

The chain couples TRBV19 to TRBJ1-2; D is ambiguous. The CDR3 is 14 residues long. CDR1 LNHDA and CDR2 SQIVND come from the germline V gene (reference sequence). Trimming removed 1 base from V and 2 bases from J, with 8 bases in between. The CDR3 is CASSIGGGNYGYTF. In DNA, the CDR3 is TGTGCCAGTAGTATAGGAGGCGGGAACTATGGCTACACCTTC.

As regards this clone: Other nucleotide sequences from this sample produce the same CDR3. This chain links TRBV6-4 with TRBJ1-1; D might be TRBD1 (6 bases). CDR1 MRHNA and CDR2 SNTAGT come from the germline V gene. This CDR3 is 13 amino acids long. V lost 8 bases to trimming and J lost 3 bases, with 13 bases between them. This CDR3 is CASSRGPDTEAFF. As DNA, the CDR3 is TGTGCCAGCTCCAGGGGCCCAGACACTGAAGCTTTCTTT.

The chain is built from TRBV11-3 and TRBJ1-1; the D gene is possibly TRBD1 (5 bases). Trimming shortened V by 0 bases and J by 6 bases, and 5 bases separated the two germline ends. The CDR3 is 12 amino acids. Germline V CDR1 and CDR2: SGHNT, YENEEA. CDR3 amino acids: CASSLEGAEAFF. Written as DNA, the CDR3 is TGTGCCAGCAGCTTAGAAGGGGCTGAAGCTTTCTTT.

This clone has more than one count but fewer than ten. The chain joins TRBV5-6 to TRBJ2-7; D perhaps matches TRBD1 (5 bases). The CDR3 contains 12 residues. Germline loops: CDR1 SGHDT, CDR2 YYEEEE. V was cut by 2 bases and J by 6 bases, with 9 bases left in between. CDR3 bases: TGTGCCAGCAGCTTTCAGGGCGTCGAGCAGTACTTC. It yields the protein CASSFQGVEQYF.